The TCR beta chain described here comes from a study of T cells expressing NK-cell markers. Study summary: Sequencing of TCR beta repertoires drew on sorted CD3+CD56+NKG2C+, CD3+CD56+NKG2C- and CD3+CD56-NKG2C+ T cells. Of eight sequenced donors, seven were HCMV-seropositive and one HCMV-seronegative.

5'RACE template switching built TCR beta cDNA with unique molecular identifiers. From its re-call of the 5' RACE reads, TCRdb lists each CDR3 protein once, without DNA. This sample's table has about 390,000 distinct CDR3 sequences. Comments on this clonotype: As yet, its antigen is unknown.

Whole-study findings and limits: One observes that, in a few donors, these clonotypes were also the leading ones within the CD3+CD56-NKG2C+ fraction.

There are 18 residues in the CDR3. Germline V gene lookup returns CDR1 MDHEN and CDR2 SYDVKM. V and J are TRBV28 and TRBJ2-1; TCRdb calls TRBD2, which cannot be checked without DNA. The clonotype originates from a woman in her forties or fifties in good health. What was sequenced was blood T cells: a sorted CD56 or NKG2C T cell subset, CD4+ or CD8+ T cells, or bulk PBMC T cells (not recorded which). The CDR3 spells CASTHGLRGLGSYNEQFF. The full variable domain, in which reference TRBV28 and TRBJ2-1 provide the parts outside the CDR3, is DVKVTQSSRYLVKRTGEKVFLECVQDMDHENMFWYRQDPGLGLRLIYFSYDVKMKEKGDIPEGYSVSREKKERFSLILESASTNQTSMYLCASTHGLRGLGSYNEQFFGPGTRLTVL.